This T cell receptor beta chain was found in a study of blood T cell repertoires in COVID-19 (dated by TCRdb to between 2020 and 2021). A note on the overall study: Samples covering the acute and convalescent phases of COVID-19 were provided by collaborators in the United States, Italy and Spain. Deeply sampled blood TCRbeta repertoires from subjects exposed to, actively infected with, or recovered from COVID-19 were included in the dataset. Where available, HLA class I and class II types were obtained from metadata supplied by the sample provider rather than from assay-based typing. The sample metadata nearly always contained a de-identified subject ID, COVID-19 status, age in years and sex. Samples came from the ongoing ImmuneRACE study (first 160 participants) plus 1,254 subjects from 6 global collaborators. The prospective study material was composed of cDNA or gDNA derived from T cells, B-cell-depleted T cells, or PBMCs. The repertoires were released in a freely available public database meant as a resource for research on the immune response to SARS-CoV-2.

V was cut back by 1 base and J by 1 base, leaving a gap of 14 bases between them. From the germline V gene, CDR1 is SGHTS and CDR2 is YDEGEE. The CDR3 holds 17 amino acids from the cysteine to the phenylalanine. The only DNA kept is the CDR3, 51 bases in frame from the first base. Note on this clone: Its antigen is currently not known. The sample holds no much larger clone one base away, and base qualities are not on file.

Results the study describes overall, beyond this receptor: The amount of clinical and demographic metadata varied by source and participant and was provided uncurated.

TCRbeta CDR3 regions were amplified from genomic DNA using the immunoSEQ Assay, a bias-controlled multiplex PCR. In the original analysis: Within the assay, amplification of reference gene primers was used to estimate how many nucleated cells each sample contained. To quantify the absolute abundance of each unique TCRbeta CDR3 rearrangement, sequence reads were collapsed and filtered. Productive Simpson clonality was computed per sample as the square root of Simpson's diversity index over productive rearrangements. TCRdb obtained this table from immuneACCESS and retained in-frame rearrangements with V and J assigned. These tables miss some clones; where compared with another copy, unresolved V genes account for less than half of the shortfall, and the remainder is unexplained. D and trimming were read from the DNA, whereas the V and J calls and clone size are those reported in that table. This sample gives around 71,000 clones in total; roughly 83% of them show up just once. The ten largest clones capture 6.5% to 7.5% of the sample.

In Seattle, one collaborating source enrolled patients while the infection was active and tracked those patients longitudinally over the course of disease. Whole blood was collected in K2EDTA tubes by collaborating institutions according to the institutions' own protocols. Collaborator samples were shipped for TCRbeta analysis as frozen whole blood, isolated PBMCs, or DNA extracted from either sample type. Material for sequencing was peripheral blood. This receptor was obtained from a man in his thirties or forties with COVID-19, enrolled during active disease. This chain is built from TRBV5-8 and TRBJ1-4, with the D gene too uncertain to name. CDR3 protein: CASSLLGGVGTNEKLFF. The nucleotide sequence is TGTGCCAGCAGCTTGCTGGGCGGGGTAGGAACTAATGAAAAACTGTTTTTT.